This T cell receptor (beta chain) was obtained from a study of OX40 agonist ivuxolimab in advanced cancers. About the study: Patients were infused with ivuxolimab every 2 weeks at 0.01 to 10 mg/kg.

The CDR3 loop spans 15 amino acids. With 4 bases removed from V and 3 bases from J, the gap between germline ends came to 15 bases. Germline V lookup: CDR1 MGHDK, CDR2 SYGVNS. Assay used: immunoSEQ multiplex PCR; TCRdb lists only in-frame clones, some missing. The table shows roughly 90,000 clones, with roughly 93% occurring only once. Here the sequenced sample was CD4+ or CD8+ T cells sorted from blood, taken in a trial of the OX40 agonist ivuxolimab. This TCR was sampled from an adult with an advanced solid tumor such as melanoma, head and neck, liver or kidney cancer. The chain combines TRBV25-1 with TRBJ1-1, with D uncertain. CDR3 nucleotides: TGTGCCAGCAGTGTAGGGCCCGGTGAGGACACTGAAGCTTTCTTT. Protein product: CASSVGPGEDTEAFF.